These T cell receptor beta chains were read from a single sample in a study of CD8+ T cells in alopecia areata. This table comes from immunoSEQ multiplex PCR, and its TCRdb copy is limited to in-frame clones, with some not included. The sample records more than 110,000 clones, roughly 50% being singletons. Specimen: CD8+ T cells sorted from blood, collected at week 4, from a patient treated with tofacitinib. Receptor source: a human donor with alopecia areata. Both conserved end residues are part of each CDR3. Clone size is shown for a subset of rows, as once, few, many or a class of expanded clone.

-	TRBV13	CASSSSNTGELFF
-	TRBV7-8	CASPTRWPKSTGELFF
-	TRBV20-1	CSARGSETIYF
-	TRBV9	CASNLGLGATDTQYF
few	TRBV4-3	CASSHDGQGPDTQYF
-	TRBV5-1	CASSLSSSEAFF
-	TRBV2	CASSAEEETQYF
-	TRBV7-9	CASSPGQGPGAGNQPQHF
few	TRBV4-1	CASSLSTGMRTGELFF
-	TRBV4-3	CASSHPTEAFF
-	TRBV9	CASSVGTDLKLTEAFF
medium-sized	TRBV30	CAWTQLAGRFEQYF
-	TRBV27	CASSLAPTGQETQYF
-	TRBV5-6	CASSRTGYSNQPQHF
few	TRBV7-2	CASSQGTGLISYNSPLHF
-	TRBV5-1	CASSLAGADEQFF
few	TRBV2	CASSGGTEAFF
-	TRBV19	CASSPGLVQFF
-	TRBV7-9	CASSFSAGTEYNEQFF
-	TRBV29-1	CSVEEDDPWAEAFF
-	TRBV2	CASTAGAARTRETQYF
-	TRBV5-4	CASSNGQGRGSPLHF
-	TRBV29-1	CSGGGGDTEAFF
few	TRBV27	CASSLSGSYEQYF
few	TRBV29-1	CSVEDQLAGRYQETQYF
-	TRBV7-6	CASSLARGDSYNEQFF
-	TRBV7-9	CASSRRLAGGVNTGELFF
few	TRBV27	CASSFASGGREQFF
-	TRBV15	CATSRDETDTQYF
-	TRBV6-6	CATVYMESYTF
-	TRBV29-1	CSVNDRSSYEQYF
-	TRBV7-9	CASSPSLGGIEQFF
once	TRBV27	CASRDGQGAGNEQFF
-	TRBV30	CAWSPSSGIYNEQFF
-	TRBV7-2	CASSLGWDQPQHF
-	TRBV30	CAWILAGGPNEQFF
-	TRBV15	CATSRDGGPGTQYF
-	TRBV30	CAWVGTAAFF
few	TRBV5-6	CASSLEGYEQYF
-	TRBV19	CASTGSSNQPQHF
-	TRBV27	CASSFVGSPYEQYF
-	TRBV14	CASSQGTGLIETQYF
few	TRBV5-1	CASSFSGTGGYEQYF
-	TRBV7-9	CASKSGQGVNIQYF
once	TRBV30	CAWSVAAGSNQPQHF
-	TRBV5-6	CASSYQSTGAYEQYF
-	TRBV27	CASSASGTGSGYTF
few	TRBV6-4	CASSTTGDTGELFF
-	TRBV29-1	CSVGGGVEDTQYF
-	TRBV29-1	CSVFPSTNTGELFF
-	TRBV30	CAWSEGTFRSNQPQHF
-	TRBV29-1	CSVEDRGNLNTEAFF
-	TRBV4-3	CASSQVGGLLTDTQYF
few	TRBV29-1	CSVRGSEAFF
-	TRBV10-3	CAIRRDSPTDTQYF